This T cell receptor beta chain was found in a study of shared clonotypes between healthy human individuals. At the level of the study: The study used three CD4 naive, three CD4 memory, two CD8 naive and one CD8 memory plate per donor.

This clone was counted only a few times. Antigen: not known. CDR1 is SEHNR, CDR2 FQNEAQ, per germline (reference sequence). Trimming shortened V by 5 bases and J by 3 bases, and 11 bases separated the two germline ends. CDR3 size: 14 residues. Genomic DNA per cell subset filled all wells of several immunoSEQ plates. Libraries were prepared by immunoSEQ multiplex PCR; TCRdb keeps only in-frame clonotypes and omits some of them. The top ten clones hold 34% of a sample with roughly 700,000 clones, 90% of them seen once. Study results and limitations: What limited the represented genetic and exposure-history diversity was the small number of donors. It was expected that sequencing depth would affect clonotype sharing among donors.

Sequencing input: memory CD8+ T cells from PBMCs. Stated subset: CD45RO+ cells pooled with CCR7-negative TemRA cells. J is TRBJ1-5 and V is TRBV7-9; D remains ambiguous. The origin of this receptor is a young man in good health. Some clones in this sample may be carry-over from other donors' samples. The CDR3: CASSRDGYNQPQHF. CDR3 DNA sequence: TGTGCCAGCAGCCGAGACGGCTACAATCAGCCCCAGCATTTT.